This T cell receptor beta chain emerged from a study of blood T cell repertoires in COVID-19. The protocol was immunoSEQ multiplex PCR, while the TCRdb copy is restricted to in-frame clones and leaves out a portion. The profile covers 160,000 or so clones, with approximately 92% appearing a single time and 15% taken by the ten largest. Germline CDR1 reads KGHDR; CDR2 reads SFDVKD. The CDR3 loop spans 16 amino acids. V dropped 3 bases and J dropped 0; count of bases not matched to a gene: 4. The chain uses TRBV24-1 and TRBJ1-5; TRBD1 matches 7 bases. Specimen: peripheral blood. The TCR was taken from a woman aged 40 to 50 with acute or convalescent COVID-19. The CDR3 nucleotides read TGTGCCACCAGTGATCGGGGGACAGATAGCAATCAGCCCCAGCATTTT. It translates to CATSDRGTDSNQPQHF.